These 32 T cell receptor beta chains came from one sample sequenced in a study of regulatory T cells in long-lasting Graves disease. CDR3-region Arm-PCR and iRepertoire HTBI primers produced the TCR beta libraries. TCRdb independently ran MiXCR on the multiplex PCR reads; one entry per CDR3 protein. The table records about 400,000 distinct CDR3 sequences, about 15% of them present only once. Time point indicated: newly diagnosed GD, antithyroid drugs for less than 3 months. The TCR library was made from RNA extracted from PBMCs. These same data were also listed under a study on T cells in Graves' hyperthyroidism and ophthalmopathy.

The sample was peripheral blood mononuclear cells (PBMCs), taken at new diagnosis, from a patient treated with antithyroid drugs. Receptors originate from a middle-aged woman with Graves disease.

This clonotype has only a few counts. The gene calls are TRBV29-1 and TRBJ2-2; tentatively, D is TRBD1 (6 bases). V shed 6 bases and J shed 1 base, with 18 bases lying between them. The germline V gene has CDR1 SQVTM and CDR2 ANQGSEA. The CDR3 contains 16 residues. CDR3 coding DNA: TGCAGCGTCGCCTTGGGTGGGGGCTTGAACACCGGGGAGCTGTTTTTT. It is translated as CSVALGGGLNTGELFF.

This clonotype has only a few counts. The CDR3 DNA is TGCAGTGCTCCTACCGATCGGGGGAACACTGAAGCTTTCTTT. It encodes CSAPTDRGNTEAFF. The chain employs TRBV20-1 and TRBJ1-1; D is unresolved. This CDR3 has 14 residues. V was clipped by 5 bases and J by 1 base, with 14 bases between them. The germline CDR1 and CDR2 sequences are DFQATT and SNEGSKA (reference sequence).

There are many counts of this clonotype. The chain carries TRBV6-5 and TRBJ2-7; TRBD1 is a possible D gene (5 bases). CDR1 MNHEY and CDR2 SVGAGI come from the germline V gene. This CDR3 is 15 amino acids long. V was shortened by 4 bases and J by 3 bases, with 16 bases between the two germline ends. CDR3 loop: CASSLNTGPGYEQYF. The CDR3 DNA follows: TGTGCCAGCAGTTTAAACACAGGCCCCGGCTACGAGCAGTACTTC.

The chain carries TRBV28 and TRBJ2-1; D gene uncertain. Germline CDR1 is MDHEN and CDR2 is SYDVKM. V lost 2 bases and J 4 bases, leaving 12 bases between the germline ends. The CDR3 contains 15 residues. CDR3 coding DNA: TGTGCCAGCAGTTTACCCGGCCCTTTATACAATGAGCAGTTCTTC. Its translation is CASSLPGPLYNEQFF.

This clonotype was found many times. The J gene is TRBJ2-5, the V gene TRBV20-1; 9 nucleotides match TRBD1. The CDR3 is made up of 15 amino acids. The V gene's germline CDR1 is DFQATT and CDR2 SNEGSKA (reference sequence). V was pared by 0 bases and J by 5 bases, with 7 bases of the junction left unmatched. The CDR3 spells CSARDGGQGWETQYF. The CDR3 DNA is TGCAGTGCTAGAGATGGGGGACAGGGATGGGAGACCCAGTACTTC.

This clonotype occurred many times. The chain uses TRBV28 and TRBJ2-2; 12 bases are a match to TRBD2. The CDR3 runs to 18 residues. J gave up 8 bases and V 6 bases, and 16 bases lay outside the gene matches. Germline V gives CDR1 MDHEN, CDR2 SYDVKM. The CDR3 DNA is TGTGCCAGCAGAGGGAGGACTAGCGGGACGCAATCCCGAGGGGAGCTGTTTTTT. It yields the protein CASRGRTSGTQSRGELFF.

DNA for the CDR3: TGTGCCAGCAGTTACTCTCTAGCGGGAGTCCCCAATGAGCAGTTCTTC. This gives the protein CASSYSLAGVPNEQFF. This chain links TRBV6-5 with TRBJ2-1, with TRBD2 matching over 10 bases. CDR1 and CDR2 (germline): MNHEY, SVGAGI. V shed 0 bases and J 6 bases; nucleotides not matched to a gene: 5. The CDR3 contains 16 residues.

The chain recombines TRBV3-1 with TRBJ2-3, with D perhaps TRBD1 or TRBD2 (5 bases each). Germline CDR1 is LGHDT and CDR2 is YNNKEL (reference sequence). The CDR3 runs 13 residues. V was clipped by 5 bases and J by 4 bases, with 10 bases between them. Here the CDR3 DNA reads TGTGCCAGCAGCTACCGGGGCCCAGATACGCAGTATTTT. Protein sequence: CASSYRGPDTQYF.

This clonotype has ten or more counts. This chain links TRBV29-1 with TRBJ1-1; D is unresolved. Germline V CDR1 and CDR2: SQVTM, ANQGSEA. CDR3 length: 13 amino acids. The V gene lost 4 bases and the J gene lost 5 bases, with 14 bases spanning the gap. The CDR3: CSVVGRLRTEAFF. The CDR3 DNA is TGCAGCGTTGTAGGGAGGCTGAGGACTGAAGCTTTCTTT.

This clonotype was counted at least ten times. V is TRBV20-1 and J is TRBJ2-1; 7 bases match TRBD2. CDR1 and CDR2 from the germline V gene are DFQATT and SNEGSKA (reference sequence). The CDR3 is made up of 15 amino acids. V lost 0 bases, J lost 3 bases, and 5 bases stayed unmatched. The CDR3, as DNA: TGCAGTGCTAGAGATCCCGGACTAGTCTACAATGAGCAGTTCTTC. Amino acids: CSARDPGLVYNEQFF.

V is TRBV20-1 and J is TRBJ1-4; no reliable D call. CDR1 and CDR2 from the germline V gene are DFQATT and SNEGSKA (reference sequence). This CDR3 has 14 amino acids. V was clipped by 1 base and J by 11 bases, with 17 bases between them. This CDR3 is CSARGDLRVPKLFF. The CDR3 DNA follows: TGCAGTGCTAGAGGGGATCTCCGGGTCCCCAAACTGTTTTTT.

V gene TRBV20-1 combines with J gene TRBJ2-3, with 8 bases that match TRBD2. The length of the CDR3 is 14 residues. The junction had 12 bases not matched to a gene; V was cut back by 7 bases and J by 6 bases. CDR1 and CDR2 (germline): DFQATT, SNEGSKA (reference sequence). CDR3 loop: CSVSPAGAGDTQYF. DNA for the CDR3: TGCAGTGTGTCCCCAGCGGGAGCGGGTGATACGCAGTATTTT.

In this sample, this clonotype turned up many times. The genes are TRBV11-2 and TRBJ2-3; D remains unclear. Per germline, CDR1 SGHAT and CDR2 FQNNGV. CDR3 size: 16 residues. V lost 5 bases and J 5 bases, leaving 20 bases between the germline ends. The CDR3 region is CASSPVAGPFLDTQYF. DNA of the CDR3: TGTGCCAGCAGCCCCGTGGCCGGCCCATTTTTAGATACGCAGTATTTT.

The chain employs TRBV6-2 or TRBV6-3 and TRBJ2-1; 10 nucleotides match TRBD2. This CDR3 region has 15 residues. Germline CDR1 is MNHEY and CDR2 is SVGEGT. The V segment lost 6 bases and the J segment 9 bases; nucleotides outside the gene matches: 11. CDR3 nucleotides: TGTGCCAGCAGGACCGGGACTAGCGCCGGGGGTGAGCAGTTCTTC. It yields the protein CASRTGTSAGGEQFF.

This clonotype was seen at least ten times. CDR3 in amino acids: CSARTEETQYF. As DNA, the CDR3 is TGCAGTGCTCGGACAGAAGAGACCCAGTACTTC. This chain links TRBV20-1 with TRBJ2-5; maybe TRBD1 (6 bases). With 5 bases removed from V and 3 bases from J, the gap between germline ends came to 7 bases. The CDR3 loop spans 11 amino acids. Germline lookup yields CDR1 DFQATT and CDR2 SNEGSKA (reference sequence).

The V gene is TRBV11-2, the J gene TRBJ2-3; D is uncertain. Germline CDR1 SGHAT, CDR2 FQNNGV. V lost 3 bases, J lost 3 bases, and 13 bases lay in between. The CDR3 runs to 15 residues. The CDR3 nucleotides are TGTGCCAGCAGCTTCAGTAGGAGTCAGACAGATACGCAGTATTTT. It specifies CASSFSRSQTDTQYF. The full variable domain, its missing parts supplied by reference TRBV11-2 and TRBJ2-3, is EAGVAQSPRYKIIEKRQSVAFWCNPISGHATLYWYQQILGQGPKLLIQFQNNGVVDDSQLPKDRFSAERLKGVDSTLKIQPAKLEDSAVYLCASSFSRSQTDTQYFGPGTRLTVL.

This clonotype was counted many times. The chain carries TRBV12-3 or TRBV12-4 and TRBJ2-1; 8 bases fit TRBD2. J lost 6 bases, V lost 7 bases, and 17 bases had no gene match. This CDR3 region has 17 residues. CDR3 amino acids: CASTREGFSGTSNEQFF. The CDR3 bases are TGTGCCAGCACCAGAGAGGGTTTTAGCGGGACCTCCAATGAGCAGTTCTTC.

This clonotype has at least ten counts. The rearrangement links TRBV28 to TRBJ2-7; no firm D call. V lost 5 bases and J 3 bases, leaving 26 bases between the germline ends. The germline V gene encodes CDR1 MDHEN and CDR2 SYDVKM. The CDR3 sequence is 18 residues long. The CDR3 DNA reads as TGTGCCAGCAGTCCCCTCCTCGGGCGACTGGGTGGAGTCTACGAGCAGTACTTC. This codes for CASSPLLGRLGGVYEQYF.

On this clonotype: This could be a read error, since a much larger clone is one nucleotide away. V gene TRBV19 combines with J gene TRBJ2-7; TRBD1 matches at 7 bases. Germline CDR1 LNHDA, CDR2 SQIVND (reference sequence). This CDR3 contains 13 residues. CDR3 nucleotides: TGTGTCATCGCGACAGGGCCCTCCTACGAGCAGTACTTC. Its protein is CVIATGPSYEQYF.

This clonotype was counted many times. The chain employs TRBV7-2 and TRBJ2-7; 9 bases agree with TRBD2. The CDR3 is made up of 19 amino acids. The V gene end was trimmed by 1 base and the J gene end by 6 bases; junction bases not matched to a gene: 19. CDR1 is SGHTA and CDR2 is FQGNSA in the germline V gene. CDR3 sequence reads: CASSLEAGTSMSLTGEQYF. The CDR3 region has the DNA TGTGCCAGCAGCTTAGAGGCCGGGACTAGCATGTCCCTGACGGGCGAGCAGTACTTC.

This clonotype was recorded many times. J is TRBJ2-5 and V is TRBV5-4; 9 bases fit TRBD1. V trimming: 0 bases; J trimming: 5 bases; junction bases outside the gene matches: 8. CDR1 and CDR2 from the germline V gene are SGHNT and YYREEE (reference sequence). The CDR3 consists of 16 residues. For the CDR3, the DNA is TGTGCCAGCAGCTTGGATCCACAGGGGGCTCGGGAGACCCAGTACTTC. This sequence encodes CASSLDPQGARETQYF. Full variable domain (outside the CDR3, taken from reference TRBV5-4 and TRBJ2-5): ETGVTQSPTHLIKTRGQQVTLRCSSQSGHNTVSWYQQALGQGPQFIFQYYREEENGRGNFPPRFSGLQFPNYSSELNVNALELDDSALYLCASSLDPQGARETQYFGPGTRLLVL.

This clonotype was picked up a small number of times. The chain joins TRBV7-9 to TRBJ2-4; 11 positions match TRBD2. V lost 4 bases, J lost 0 bases, and 8 bases stayed unmatched. Germline lookup yields CDR1 SEHNR and CDR2 FQNEAQ (reference sequence). This CDR3 has 18 amino acids. CDR3 bases: TGTGCCAGCAGCTCGTCGGGACTAGCGGAGCAAGCCAAAAACATTCAGTACTTC. Encoded protein: CASSSSGLAEQAKNIQYF.

In this sample, this clonotype turned up many times. The chain couples TRBV12-3 or TRBV12-4 to TRBJ2-1; a possible D gene is TRBD2 (5 bases). The CDR3 is 13 residues long. V lost 8 bases and J lost 9, with 17 bases in between. CDR3 amino acids: CASLSGGRAEQFF. In DNA form, the CDR3 reads TGTGCCAGCCTTTCTGGAGGACGGGCTGAGCAGTTCTTC.

The CDR3 coding sequence is TGTGCCAGCAGCGTAGCGGGAGGAGGTGTGAATGAGCAGTTCTTC. It translates to CASSVAGGGVNEQFF. The chain links TRBV9 to TRBJ2-1; 7 bases are shared with TRBD2. V shed 0 bases, J shed 7 bases, and the junction held 7 bases outside the gene matches. CDR1 is SGDLS and CDR2 is YYNGEE in the germline V gene. The CDR3 loop spans 15 amino acids.

About this clonotype: The junction and the germline gene differ at one end; a read error may be behind it. The rearrangement joins TRBV2 to TRBJ2-1, with TRBD2 matching over 9 bases. The germline V gene has CDR1 SNHLY and CDR2 FYNNEI. The CDR3 is 21 residues long. DNA for the CDR3: TGTGCCAGCAGGCCCGGGGCTAGCGGGGATCGCCCCCCGGCTATCTACAATGGGCAGTTCTTC. It encodes CASRPGASGDRPPAIYNGQFF.

This clonotype was observed at least ten times. The V and J genes are TRBV11-2 and TRBJ1-2, with 8 bases identical to TRBD1. The CDR3 is 14 amino acids. CDR1 is SGHAT and CDR2 is FQNNGV in the germline V gene. Trimming removed 4 bases from V and 7 bases from J; junction bases left unmatched: 8. The CDR3 region has the DNA TGTGCCAGCAGCTCGGCAGGGGGCTTGACTGGCTACACCTTC. Translated: CASSSAGGLTGYTF.

The chain has TRBV6-9 and TRBJ2-3; D ambiguous. Between the trimmed V and J ends, which lost 3 bases and 3 bases, there was a span of 7 bases. This CDR3 contains 13 residues. Germline V gives CDR1 MNHGY, CDR2 SVAAGI. This CDR3 is CASSYQATDTQYF. For the CDR3, the DNA is TGTGCCAGCAGTTACCAAGCGACAGATACGCAGTATTTT.

This clonotype was detected many times. The chain combines TRBV12-3 or TRBV12-4 with TRBJ2-3; no firm D call. The CDR3 sequence is 15 residues long. Trimming removed 6 bases from V and 1 base from J, with 14 bases in between. CDR3 in DNA: TGTGCCAGCAGCCTGACCAGTGAGGGCACAGATACGCAGTATTTT. Translated, it gives CASSLTSEGTDTQYF.

This clonotype was counted many times. The CDR3, as DNA: TGTGCCAGTAGTATCAGCCACATGAGGGGGGGGAGTACAGATACGCAGTATTTT. It translates to CASSISHMRGGSTDTQYF. The chain couples TRBV19 to TRBJ2-3, with D tentatively TRBD2 (7 bases). V dropped 3 bases and J dropped 3 bases, with 22 bases sitting between them. The CDR3 runs to 18 residues. Germline V gene sequence: CDR1 LNHDA, CDR2 SQIVND (reference sequence).

This chain uses TRBV12-3 or TRBV12-4 with TRBJ1-6; maybe TRBD1 (6 bases). CDR3 length: 15 amino acids. Trimming took off 2 bases at V and 9 bases at J, with 14 bases between the two ends. The CDR3 sequence is CASSLRGGLRSPLHF. In DNA form, the CDR3 reads TGTGCCAGCAGTTTAAGGGGGGGTTTACGTTCACCCCTCCACTTT.

This clonotype came up a few times. V and J are TRBV6-2 or TRBV6-3 and TRBJ2-7; 7 bases are shared with TRBD2. This CDR3 has 17 amino acids. Germline V gene sequence: CDR1 MNHEY, CDR2 SVGEGT. The ends lost 6 bases at V and 0 bases at J; junction bases unmatched: 14. The CDR3 region is CASSLRGTSAISYEQYF. DNA for the CDR3: TGTGCCAGCAGCCTAAGGGGAACTAGCGCAATCTCCTACGAGCAGTACTTC.

At least ten counts were recorded for this clonotype. The rearrangement joins TRBV7-8 to TRBJ2-2; 7 nucleotides match TRBD2. CDR1 SGHVS and CDR2 FQNEAQ come from the germline V gene. The J segment lost 1 base and the V segment lost 1 base, leaving 6 bases of the junction unmatched. The CDR3 contains 17 residues. The chain's CDR3 is CASSLGGGSGNTGELFF. CDR3 sequence (DNA): TGTGCCAGCAGCTTAGGGGGCGGGAGTGGGAACACCGGGGAGCTGTTTTTT. Full variable domain (outside the CDR3, taken from reference TRBV7-8 and TRBJ2-2): GAGVSQSPRYKVAKRGQDVALRCDPISGHVSLFWYQQALGQGPEFLTYFQNEAQLDKSGLPSDRFFAERPEGSVSTLKIQRTQQEDSAVYLCASSLGGGSGNTGELFFGEGSRLTVL.